The present entry profiles one T cell receptor (beta chain) with its context. What it recognizes is unknown. This record belongs to a study of graft-versus-host responses after intestinal transplantation. The table came from immunoSEQ multiplex PCR; TCRdb's copy has only in-frame clones and leaves some out. The sample has 77,000 or so clones, roughly 94% seen once. The length of the CDR3 is 13 residues. CDR1 GTSNPN and CDR2 SVGIG come from the germline V gene (reference sequence). V lost 0 bases and J 8 bases, leaving 11 bases between the germline ends. The V gene is TRBV30, the J gene TRBJ1-5; TRBD1 is a possible D gene (5 bases). The clonotype originates from a human donor who received an intestinal transplant. This specimen was unstimulated CD8+ T cells sorted from spleen or lymph node cells, taken before intestinal transplant. CDR3 sequence (DNA): TGTGCCTGGAGTGTATGGGGGGGTAAGCCCCAGCATTTT. The encoded protein is CAWSVWGGKPQHF.